The clone carrying this T cell receptor beta chain was observed many times. Relative to the germline gene, one junction end is altered; a read error may explain this. This entry comes from a study of HIV-infected patients and healthy controls. Reverse transcription used 500 to 550 ng RNA and constant-region primers for alpha and beta. Separate chain-specific third strand synthesis with multiplexing indices produced the alpha and beta libraries. TCRdb reprocessed the 5' RACE reads with MiXCR, giving one entry per CDR3 protein. The sample has about 14,000 distinct CDR3 sequences, roughly 12% seen once. CDR3 length equals 14 residues. The V gene's germline CDR1 is DFQATT and CDR2 SNEGSKA (reference sequence). Antiretroviral therapy had run roughly three months, about 14 weeks, before follow-up blood collection. Whole blood was used without fractionation, so all unsorted peripheral T cells were included.

This specimen consisted of blood, obtained during antiretroviral therapy. The gene calls are TRBV20-1 and TRBJ1-1; possibly TRBD1 for D (5 bases). The sequence derives from an adult with HIV infection. The donor label of this sample is uncertain. CDR3 in DNA: TGCAGTGCTAGAGACGGCAGGGAATACACTGAGGCTTTCTTT. It codes for CSARDGREYTEAFF.